The next 15 T cell receptor beta chains were all read from a single sample in a study of blood T cell repertoires in COVID-19. Repertoires were generated with immunoSEQ multiplex PCR, while TCRdb's copy carries only in-frame clones and drops some. The sample holds 98,000 or so clones; about two thirds are singletons and the top ten take around 1.7%. Sequenced material: peripheral blood. These receptor sequences come from a woman aged 40 to 50 with acute or convalescent COVID-19.

The chain links TRBV2 to TRBJ1-2; the match to TRBD1 covers 10 bases. Trimming at V came to 6 bases and at J to 8 bases, leaving 12 bases not matched to a gene. Per germline, CDR1 SNHLY and CDR2 FYNNEI. The CDR3 totals 15 residues. CDR3 sequence reads: CASSEQGQGRGGYTF. In DNA, the CDR3 is TGTGCCAGCAGCGAACAGGGACAGGGGCGAGGAGGCTACACCTTC.

This chain joins TRBV7-3 and TRBJ2-1, with 9 bases matching TRBD2. The CDR3 has 16 amino acids. Losses at the gene ends were 0 bases for V and 9 bases for J; bases not matched to a gene: 9. Germline CDR1 and CDR2: SGHTA and FQGTGA. The CDR3, as DNA: TGTGCCAGCAGCTTAACGGGGGGACTAGCCAAGGGTGAGCAGTTCTTC. Protein: CASSLTGGLAKGEQFF.

V usage is TRBV28 and J usage is TRBJ2-1; D possibly corresponds to TRBD1 (7 bases). With 1 base removed from V and 4 bases from J, the gap between germline ends came to 11 bases. Germline CDR1 is MDHEN and CDR2 is SYDVKM. The CDR3 consists of 15 residues. Here the CDR3 DNA reads TGTGCCAGCAGTTTATCCAGGGGGGATTACAATGAGCAGTTCTTC. Protein product: CASSLSRGDYNEQFF.

This chain links TRBV2 with TRBJ2-2, with a possible D match to TRBD1 (6 bases). The CDR3 extends over 15 amino acids. Germline V gene data show CDR1 as SNHLY and CDR2 as FYNNEI. V was cut by 2 bases and J by 5 bases, with 12 bases left in between. The CDR3 DNA sequence: TGTGCCAGCAGTGAAAGTTTAACAGGGACCGGGGAGCTGTTTTTT. Its translation is CASSESLTGTGELFF. Filled out from reference TRBV2 and TRBJ2-2, the complete variable domain reads EPEVTQTPSHQVTQMGQEVILRCVPISNHLYFYWYRQILGQKVEFLVSFYNNEISEKSEIFDDQFSVERPDGSNFTLKIRSTKLEDSAMYFCASSESLTGTGELFFGEGSRLTVL.

Regarding this clone: A much larger clone differs by one base, so this may be a read error. The chain employs TRBV5-5 and TRBJ1-4; TRBD1 might be the D (5 bases). V was cut by 0 bases and J by 7 bases, with 16 bases left in between. The V gene's germline CDR1 is SGHKS and CDR2 YYEKEE (reference sequence). This CDR3 has 16 residues. The CDR3 DNA follows: TGTGCCAGCAGCTTGGAGGGGACGGGGGGGGGTGAAAAACTGTTTTTT. It yields the protein CASSLEGTGGGEKLFF.

The chain employs TRBV5-4 and TRBJ2-1; the match to TRBD2 covers 8 bases. The CDR3 is 16 residues long. The germline V gene has CDR1 SGHNT and CDR2 YYREEE (reference sequence). V gave up 3 bases and J gave up 7 bases; unmatched junction bases: 12. The CDR3 is CASSWGAGGLLNEQFF. The CDR3 DNA reads TGTGCCAGCAGCTGGGGGGCGGGGGGCCTCCTAAATGAGCAGTTCTTC.

This chain links TRBV14 with TRBJ2-1; D not certain. V lost 1 base and J lost 4, with 5 bases in between. The CDR3 has 13 residues. Germline CDR1 reads SGHDN; CDR2 reads FVKESK. CDR3 sequence: CASSQAQYNEQFF. CDR3 nucleotide sequence: TGTGCCAGCAGCCAAGCCCAGTACAATGAGCAGTTCTTC. Full variable domain (remainder filled in from reference TRBV14 and TRBJ2-1): EAGVTQFPSHSVIEKGQTVTLRCDPISGHDNLYWYRRVMGKEIKFLLHFVKESKQDESGMPNNRFLAERTGGTYSTLKVQPAELEDSGVYFCASSQAQYNEQFFGPGTRLTVL.

This clone was observed a handful of times. Different DNA sequences within this sample yield the same CDR3. V usage is TRBV12-3 or TRBV12-4 and J usage is TRBJ2-1; D not certain. This CDR3 contains 13 residues. The germline V and J ends were trimmed by 6 bases and 0 bases, with 6 bases remaining between them. CDR3 sequence: CASRRSSYNEQFF. The CDR3 DNA follows: TGTGCCAGCAGACGGAGCTCCTACAATGAGCAGTTCTTC.

The chain joins TRBV13 to TRBJ2-3; TRBD2 matches at 8 bases. Per the germline V gene, CDR1 is PRHDT and CDR2 is FYEKMQ (reference sequence). CDR3 size: 17 residues. J was trimmed by 3 bases and V by 5 bases; bases with no gene match: 13. CDR3 nucleotide sequence: TGTGCCAGCAGCATAACGCGGGGGGCTATGGGGACAGATACGCAGTATTTT. It encodes CASSITRGAMGTDTQYF.

Only a few counts were recorded for this clone. The chain joins TRBV6-5 to TRBJ2-4, with D possibly matching TRBD1 (6 bases). CDR3 size: 13 residues. Trimming took 8 bases from V and 3 from J, leaving 11 bases between them. Germline V gene data show CDR1 as MNHEY and CDR2 as SVGAGI. CDR3 residues: CASQDRYKNIQYF. Written as DNA, the CDR3 is TGTGCCAGCCAAGACAGGTACAAAAACATTCAGTACTTC.

This clone was seen a few times. This sequence joins TRBV9 and TRBJ2-3; tentative D call: TRBD1 (5 bases). Between the trimmed V and J ends, which lost 0 bases and 1 base, there was a span of 9 bases. Looked up from germline, CDR1 is SGDLS and CDR2 is YYNGEE. This CDR3 has 15 residues. Here the CDR3 reads CASSVVGDGTDTQYF. The DNA for the CDR3 is TGTGCCAGCAGCGTAGTAGGGGATGGCACAGATACGCAGTATTTT.

This clone was counted at least ten times. This rearrangement joins TRBV6-2 or TRBV6-3 to TRBJ1-5, with D tentatively TRBD1 (6 bases). The CDR3 contains 19 residues. The V gene's germline CDR1 is MNHEY and CDR2 SVGEGT. V was shortened by 0 bases and J by 7 bases, with 25 bases between the two germline ends. The CDR3 spells CASSYSKVLAGGRGQPQHF. The CDR3 nucleotides read TGTGCCAGCAGTTACTCGAAGGTTTTGGCGGGGGGCAGGGGACAGCCCCAGCATTTT.

The rearrangement uses TRBV5-4 and TRBJ2-1; TRBD2 agrees at 8 bases. Germline lookup yields CDR1 SGHNT and CDR2 YYREEE (reference sequence). J was trimmed by 12 bases and V by 0 bases; bases with no gene match: 8. CDR3 length: 14 amino acids. In DNA, the CDR3 is TGTGCCAGCAGCTTGGAAGAGCGGGGGCTTGGGCAGTTCTTC. Its protein product is CASSLEERGLGQFF.

The chain couples TRBV29-1 to TRBJ2-7, with 8 bases aligning to TRBD2. Germline V lookup: CDR1 SQVTM, CDR2 ANQGSEA. Germline trimming cut 4 bases from V and 3 bases from J; bases unmatched to any gene: 29. This CDR3 is built from 21 residues. CDR3 region: CSVAREPPVGRGTRNYYEQYF. The CDR3, as DNA: TGCAGCGTTGCAAGAGAGCCTCCCGTGGGCCGCGGGACTAGGAATTACTACGAGCAGTACTTC.

The rearrangement joins TRBV7-9 to TRBJ2-5; 10 bases are a match to TRBD1. The CDR3 has 15 amino acids. V shed 5 bases and J 5 bases; nucleotides not matched to a gene: 8. Germline V gives CDR1 SEHNR, CDR2 FQNEAQ (reference sequence). The chain's CDR3 is CASSTRQGARETQYF. As DNA, the CDR3 is TGTGCCAGCAGCACCCGACAGGGGGCGCGGGAGACCCAGTACTTC.